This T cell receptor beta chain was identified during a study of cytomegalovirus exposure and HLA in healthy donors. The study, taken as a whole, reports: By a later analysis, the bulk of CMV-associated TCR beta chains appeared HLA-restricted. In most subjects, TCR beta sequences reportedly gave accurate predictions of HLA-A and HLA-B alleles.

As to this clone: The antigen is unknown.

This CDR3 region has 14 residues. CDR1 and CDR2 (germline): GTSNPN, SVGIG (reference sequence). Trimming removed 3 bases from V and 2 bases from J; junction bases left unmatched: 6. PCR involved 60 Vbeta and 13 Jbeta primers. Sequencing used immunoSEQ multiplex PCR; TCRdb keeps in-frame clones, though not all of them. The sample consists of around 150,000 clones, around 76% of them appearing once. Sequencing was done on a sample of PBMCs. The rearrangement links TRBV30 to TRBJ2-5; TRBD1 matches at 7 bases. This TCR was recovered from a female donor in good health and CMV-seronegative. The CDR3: CAWSRTGLQETQYF. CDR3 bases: TGTGCCTGGAGCCGGACAGGATTACAAGAGACCCAGTACTTC.